This TCR beta chain was retrieved from a study of T cell repertoires in cytomegalovirus infection. In the study overall: It was recently identified HLA-C-restricted and well-studied HLA-B-restricted CMV epitopes that the study used.

CDR3 size: 14 residues. The germline gives CDR1 LNHNV, CDR2 YYDKDF (reference sequence). Trimming cost V 5 bases and J 4 bases, with 14 bases left between them. TCRdb reanalysed the reads using MiXCR and keeps one entry per CDR3 protein. The sample consists of about 830,000 distinct CDR3 sequences, 32% of them appearing once. As regards this clonotype: Its antigen is unidentified.

The input for sequencing was cultured CD8+ T cells from PBMCs, taken from culture after CMV antigen stimulation. The rearrangement uses TRBV15 and TRBJ2-5; possible D gene TRBD2, 5 bases. The sequence derives from a human donor in good health (CMV status not recorded). Some clones in this sample may be carry-over from other donors' samples. This chain's CDR3 is CATSPTRGTETQYF. The CDR3 bases are TGTGCCACCAGCCCGACCCGGGGAACAGAGACCCAGTACTTC. The full variable domain, its missing parts supplied by reference TRBV15 and TRBJ2-5, is DAMVIQNPRYQVTQFGKPVTLSCSQTLNHNVMYWYQQKSSQAPKLLFHYYDKDFNNEADTPDNFQSRRPNTSFCFLDIRSPGLGDTAMYLCATSPTRGTETQYFGPGTRLLVL.